This paragraph reports one TCR beta chain. The repertoire was sequenced with immunoSEQ multiplex PCR; TCRdb's copy has only in-frame clones and lacks some. The sample shows about 73,000 clones, 90% of them seen only once. The junction had 5 bases not matched to a gene; V was cut back by 11 bases and J by 4 bases. Germline CDR1 and CDR2: SGHTA and FQGNSA. This CDR3 region has 12 residues. This record comes from a study of technical replicates of blood from a few donors. The sequenced sample consisted of PBMCs. The TCR sequence derives from a human donor in good health. Some clones in this sample may be carry-over from other donors' samples. The V gene is TRBV7-2, the J gene TRBJ1-2, with 9 bases identical to TRBD1. The CDR3 nucleotides read TGTGCCGGGGGACAGGGCCCCTATGGCTACACCTTC. Translated, it gives CAGGQGPYGYTF.